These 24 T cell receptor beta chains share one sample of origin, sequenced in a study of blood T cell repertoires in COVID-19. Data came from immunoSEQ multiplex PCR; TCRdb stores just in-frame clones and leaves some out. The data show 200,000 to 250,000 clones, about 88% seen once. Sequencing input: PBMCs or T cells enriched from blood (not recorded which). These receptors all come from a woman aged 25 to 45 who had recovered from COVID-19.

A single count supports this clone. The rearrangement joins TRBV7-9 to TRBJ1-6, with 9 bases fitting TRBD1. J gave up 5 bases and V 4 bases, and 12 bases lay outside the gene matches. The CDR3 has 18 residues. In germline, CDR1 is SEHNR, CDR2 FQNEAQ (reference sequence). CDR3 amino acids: CASSYLETWTGDNSPLHF. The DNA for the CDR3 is TGTGCCAGCAGCTACCTCGAGACCTGGACAGGGGATAATTCACCCCTCCACTTT.

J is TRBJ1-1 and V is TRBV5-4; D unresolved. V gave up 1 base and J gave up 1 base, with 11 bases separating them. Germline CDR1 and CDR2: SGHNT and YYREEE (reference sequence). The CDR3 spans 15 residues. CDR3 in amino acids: CASSLNPQQNTEAFF. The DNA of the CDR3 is TGTGCCAGCAGCTTGAATCCACAGCAGAACACTGAAGCTTTCTTT.

The CDR3 loop is CASSQDGLGAEQYF. The CDR3 coding sequence is TGTGCCAGCAGCCAAGATGGGCTGGGGGCCGAGCAGTACTTC. The J gene is TRBJ2-7, the V gene TRBV4-2; the D gene is possibly TRBD1 (6 bases). There are 14 residues in the CDR3. Germline loops: CDR1 LGHNA, CDR2 YNFKEQ. The V gene lost 0 bases and the J gene lost 6 bases, with 12 bases spanning the gap.

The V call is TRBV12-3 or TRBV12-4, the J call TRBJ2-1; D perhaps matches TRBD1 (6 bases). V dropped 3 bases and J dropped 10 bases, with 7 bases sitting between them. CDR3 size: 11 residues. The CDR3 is CASSFDREQFF. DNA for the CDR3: TGTGCCAGCAGTTTCGACAGGGAGCAGTTCTTC.

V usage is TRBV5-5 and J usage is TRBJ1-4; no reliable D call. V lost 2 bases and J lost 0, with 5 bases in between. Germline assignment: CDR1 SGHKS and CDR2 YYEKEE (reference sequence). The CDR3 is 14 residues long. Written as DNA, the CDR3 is TGTGCCAGCAGCTTTCAGACAACTAATGAAAAACTGTTTTTT. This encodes CASSFQTTNEKLFF.

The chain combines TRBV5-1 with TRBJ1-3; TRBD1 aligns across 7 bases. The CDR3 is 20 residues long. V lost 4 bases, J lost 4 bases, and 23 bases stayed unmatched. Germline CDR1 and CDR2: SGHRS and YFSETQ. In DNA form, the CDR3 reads TGCGCCAGCAGCCCTACCGACAGGGCGGGGGGTCCGACACTCGGAAACACCATATATTTT. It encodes CASSPTDRAGGPTLGNTIYF.

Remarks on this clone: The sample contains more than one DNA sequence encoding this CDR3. The CDR3 sequence: CASSPRSEAFF. In nucleotides, the CDR3 is TGTGCCAGCAGCCCCCGGTCTGAAGCTTTCTTT. This sequence joins TRBV7-2 and TRBJ1-1; D remains ambiguous. Germline lookup yields CDR1 SGHTA and CDR2 FQGNSA. V shed 5 bases and J shed 6 bases, with 7 bases lying between them. This CDR3 has 11 amino acids.

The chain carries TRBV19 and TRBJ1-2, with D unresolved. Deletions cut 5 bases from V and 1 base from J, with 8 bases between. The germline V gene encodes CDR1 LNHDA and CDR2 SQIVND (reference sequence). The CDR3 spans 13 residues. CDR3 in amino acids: CASSLAVNYGYTF. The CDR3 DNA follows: TGTGCCAGTAGTCTAGCAGTTAACTATGGCTACACCTTC.

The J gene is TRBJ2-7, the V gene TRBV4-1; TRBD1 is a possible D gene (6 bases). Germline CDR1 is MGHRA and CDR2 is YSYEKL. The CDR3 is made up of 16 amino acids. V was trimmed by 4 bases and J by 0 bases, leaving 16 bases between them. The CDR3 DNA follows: TGCGCCAGCAGCCCCCAGGGACACACTATCTCCTACGAGCAGTACTTC. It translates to CASSPQGHTISYEQYF.

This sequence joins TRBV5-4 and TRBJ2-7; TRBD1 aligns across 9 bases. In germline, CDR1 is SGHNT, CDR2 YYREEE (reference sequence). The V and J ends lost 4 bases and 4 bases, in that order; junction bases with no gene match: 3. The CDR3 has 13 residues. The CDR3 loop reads CASSVQGAYEQYF. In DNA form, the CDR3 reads TGTGCCAGCAGCGTACAGGGGGCTTACGAGCAGTACTTC. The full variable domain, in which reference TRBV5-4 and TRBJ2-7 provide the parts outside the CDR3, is ETGVTQSPTHLIKTRGQQVTLRCSSQSGHNTVSWYQQALGQGPQFIFQYYREEENGRGNFPPRFSGLQFPNYSSELNVNALELDDSALYLCASSVQGAYEQYFGPGTRLTVT.

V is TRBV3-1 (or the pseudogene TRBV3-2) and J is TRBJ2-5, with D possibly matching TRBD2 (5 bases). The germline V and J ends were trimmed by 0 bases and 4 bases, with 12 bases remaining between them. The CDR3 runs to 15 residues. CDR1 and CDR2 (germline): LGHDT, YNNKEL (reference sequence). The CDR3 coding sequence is TGTGCCAGCAGCCAAGAGGCCCTAGGGAGAGAGACCCAGTACTTC. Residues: CASSQEALGRETQYF.

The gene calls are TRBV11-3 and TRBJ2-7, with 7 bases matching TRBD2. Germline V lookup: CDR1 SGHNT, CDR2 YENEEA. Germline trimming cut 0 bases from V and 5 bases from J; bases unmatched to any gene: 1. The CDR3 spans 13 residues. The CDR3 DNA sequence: TGTGCCAGCAGCTTAGAGGGAGGGGACGAGCAGTACTTC. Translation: CASSLEGGDEQYF.

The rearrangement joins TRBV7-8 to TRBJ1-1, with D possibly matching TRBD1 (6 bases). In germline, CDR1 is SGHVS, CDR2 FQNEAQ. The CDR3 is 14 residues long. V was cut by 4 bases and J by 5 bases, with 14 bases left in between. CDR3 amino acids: CASSWAGVSTEAFF. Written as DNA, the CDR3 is TGTGCCAGCAGCTGGGCAGGGGTTTCGACTGAAGCTTTCTTT.

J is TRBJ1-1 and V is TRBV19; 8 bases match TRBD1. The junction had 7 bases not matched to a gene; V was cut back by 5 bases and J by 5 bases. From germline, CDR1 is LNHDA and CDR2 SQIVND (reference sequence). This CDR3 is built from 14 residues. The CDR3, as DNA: TGTGCCAGTAGTCCCGGACAGGGCCGGACTGAAGCTTTCTTT. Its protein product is CASSPGQGRTEAFF.

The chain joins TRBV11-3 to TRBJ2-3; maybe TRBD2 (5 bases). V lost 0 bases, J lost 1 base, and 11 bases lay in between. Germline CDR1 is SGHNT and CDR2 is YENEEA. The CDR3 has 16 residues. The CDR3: CASSLEPGLGTDTQYF. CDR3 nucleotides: TGTGCCAGCAGCTTAGAGCCGGGATTGGGCACAGATACGCAGTATTTT.

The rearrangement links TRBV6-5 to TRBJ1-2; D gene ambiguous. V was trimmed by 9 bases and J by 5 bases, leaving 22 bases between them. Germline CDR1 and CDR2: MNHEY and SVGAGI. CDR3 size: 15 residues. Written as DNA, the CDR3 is TGTGCCAGTCCATCCCAACCGGGAGTATCTTATGGCTACACCTTC. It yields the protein CASPSQPGVSYGYTF.

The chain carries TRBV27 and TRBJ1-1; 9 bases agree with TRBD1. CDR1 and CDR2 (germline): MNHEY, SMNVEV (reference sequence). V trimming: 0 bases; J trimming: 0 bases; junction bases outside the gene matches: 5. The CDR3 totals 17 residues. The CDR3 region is CASSLSQGAEVNTEAFF. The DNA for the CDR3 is TGTGCCAGCAGTTTATCACAGGGGGCTGAGGTGAACACTGAAGCTTTCTTT.

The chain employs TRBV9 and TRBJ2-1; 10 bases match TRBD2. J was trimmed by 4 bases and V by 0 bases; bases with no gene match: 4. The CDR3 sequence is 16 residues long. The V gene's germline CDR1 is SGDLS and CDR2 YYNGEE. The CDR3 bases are TGTGCCAGCAGCGTAGTAAGCGGGGGGGATTACAATGAGCAGTTCTTC. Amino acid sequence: CASSVVSGGDYNEQFF.

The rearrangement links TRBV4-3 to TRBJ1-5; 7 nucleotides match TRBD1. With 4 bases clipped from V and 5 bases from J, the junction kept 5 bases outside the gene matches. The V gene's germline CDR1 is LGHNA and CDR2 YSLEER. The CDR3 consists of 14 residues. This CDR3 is CASSPRQGHQPQHF. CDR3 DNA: TGCGCCAGCAGCCCCCGACAGGGTCATCAGCCCCAGCATTTT.

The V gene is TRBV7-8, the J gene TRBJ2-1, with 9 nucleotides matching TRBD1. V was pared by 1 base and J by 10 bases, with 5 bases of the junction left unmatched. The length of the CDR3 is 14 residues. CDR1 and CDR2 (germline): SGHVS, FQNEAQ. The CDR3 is CASSLGTGEREQFF. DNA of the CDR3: TGTGCCAGCAGCTTAGGGACAGGGGAACGGGAGCAGTTCTTC. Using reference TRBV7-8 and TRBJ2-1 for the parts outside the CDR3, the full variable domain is GAGVSQSPRYKVAKRGQDVALRCDPISGHVSLFWYQQALGQGPEFLTYFQNEAQLDKSGLPSDRFFAERPEGSVSTLKIQRTQQEDSAVYLCASSLGTGEREQFFGPGTRLTVL.

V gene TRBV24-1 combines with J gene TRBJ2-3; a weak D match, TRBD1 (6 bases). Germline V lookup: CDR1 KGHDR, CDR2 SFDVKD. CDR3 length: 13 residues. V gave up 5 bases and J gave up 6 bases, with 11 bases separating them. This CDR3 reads CATSVQGTDTQYF. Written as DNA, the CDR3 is TGTGCCACCAGTGTACAGGGAACGGATACGCAGTATTTT.

CDR3 residues: CASSSTGFRGPSPLHF. CDR3 coding DNA: TGTGCCAGCAGCTCCACGGGATTCAGGGGACCTTCACCCCTCCACTTT. The gene calls are TRBV7-3 and TRBJ1-6; D is perhaps TRBD1 (6 bases). V was pared by 4 bases and J by 9 bases, with 19 bases between. The CDR3 covers 16 residues. The germline V gene has CDR1 SGHTA and CDR2 FQGTGA.

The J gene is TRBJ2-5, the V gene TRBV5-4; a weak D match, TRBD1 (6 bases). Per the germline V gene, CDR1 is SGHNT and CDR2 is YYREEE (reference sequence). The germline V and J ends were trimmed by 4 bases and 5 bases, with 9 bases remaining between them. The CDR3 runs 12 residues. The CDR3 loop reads CASSGQGETQYF. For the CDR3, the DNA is TGTGCCAGCAGCGGGCAGGGGGAGACCCAGTACTTC.

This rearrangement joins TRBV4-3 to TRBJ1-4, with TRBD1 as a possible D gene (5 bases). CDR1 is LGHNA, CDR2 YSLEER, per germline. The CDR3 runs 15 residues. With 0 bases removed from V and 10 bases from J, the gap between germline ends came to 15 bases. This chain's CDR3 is CASSQDFQGRVKLFF. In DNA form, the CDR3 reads TGCGCCAGCAGCCAAGATTTTCAGGGAAGGGTAAAACTGTTTTTT.